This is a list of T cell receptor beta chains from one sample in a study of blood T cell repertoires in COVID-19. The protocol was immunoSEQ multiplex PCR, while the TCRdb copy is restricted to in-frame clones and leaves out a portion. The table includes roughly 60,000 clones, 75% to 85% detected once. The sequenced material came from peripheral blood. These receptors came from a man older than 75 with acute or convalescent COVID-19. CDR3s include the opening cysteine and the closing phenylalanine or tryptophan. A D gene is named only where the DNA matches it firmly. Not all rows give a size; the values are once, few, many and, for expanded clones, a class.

CDR3 DNA: TGTGCCAGCAGCCCCCACGGGACACCATCTTCTAACTATGGCTACACCTTC
CDR3 protein: CASSPHGTPSSNYGYTF
D gene: -
clone size: -
J gene: TRBJ1-2
V gene: TRBV25-1

CDR3 DNA: TGCAGCGTTGAAGATAGCCGGGGATTGGGAAACACCATATATTTT
CDR3 protein: CSVEDSRGLGNTIYF
D gene: -
clone size: few
J gene: TRBJ1-3
V gene: TRBV29-1

CDR3 DNA: TGCGCCAGCAGCGGAGGACAGCAGACAGAAAAACTGTTTTTT
CDR3 protein: CASSGGQQTEKLFF
D gene: -
clone size: -
J gene: TRBJ1-4
V gene: TRBV5-1

CDR3 DNA: TGTGCCAGCAGTTACGGGGACAGGGGGGTAAAACAGCCCCAGCATTTT
CDR3 protein: CASSYGDRGVKQPQHF
D gene: TRBD1
clone size: -
J gene: TRBJ1-5
V gene: TRBV6-6

CDR3 DNA: TGTGCCAGTAGTATCACAGGGGGCTTGACTGAAGCTTTCTTT
CDR3 protein: CASSITGGLTEAFF
D gene: TRBD1
clone size: -
J gene: TRBJ1-1
V gene: TRBV19

CDR3 DNA: TGTGCCAGCAGTTACGGCCAGGGGAACACTGAAGCTTTCTTT
CDR3 protein: CASSYGQGNTEAFF
D gene: -
clone size: -
J gene: TRBJ1-1
V gene: TRBV6-5

CDR3 DNA: TGTGCCAGCAGGTGGTACGGGACACCGGATAATTCACCCCTCCACTTT
CDR3 protein: CASRWYGTPDNSPLHF
D gene: -
clone size: -
J gene: TRBJ1-6
V gene: TRBV2

CDR3 DNA: TGTGCCAGCAGTTACAGGACTAGCGGGGCCGGGGAGCTGTTTTTT
CDR3 protein: CASSYRTSGAGELFF
D gene: TRBD2
clone size: -
J gene: TRBJ2-2
V gene: TRBV6-5

CDR3 DNA: TGTGCCAGCAGTTTGAGTGGCAATCAGCCCCAGCATTTT
CDR3 protein: CASSLSGNQPQHF
D gene: -
clone size: -
J gene: TRBJ1-5
V gene: TRBV12-3/TRBV12-4

CDR3 DNA: TGTGCCAGCTCACCGCCGACAGGGCAGAACACTGAAGCTTTCTTT
CDR3 protein: CASSPPTGQNTEAFF
D gene: TRBD1
clone size: -
J gene: TRBJ1-1
V gene: TRBV18

CDR3 DNA: TGTGCCAGCAGCTTGGCGGGGGGGCTAGGAGATACGCAGTATTTT
CDR3 protein: CASSLAGGLGDTQYF
D gene: TRBD2
clone size: -
J gene: TRBJ2-3
V gene: TRBV7-6

CDR3 DNA: TGCGCCAGCAGCTCCCGCGGGGACACCGGGGAGCTGTTTTTT
CDR3 protein: CASSSRGDTGELFF
D gene: -
clone size: -
J gene: TRBJ2-2
V gene: TRBV5-1

CDR3 DNA: TGCGCCAGCAGCTTGGGACAGGGTGGGTATAATTCACCCCTCCACTTT
CDR3 protein: CASSLGQGGYNSPLHF
D gene: TRBD1
clone size: -
J gene: TRBJ1-6
V gene: TRBV5-1

CDR3 DNA: TGTGCCAGCAGCTTCGGCGGTCGCGAGACCCAGTACTTC
CDR3 protein: CASSFGGRETQYF
D gene: -
clone size: -
J gene: TRBJ2-5
V gene: TRBV7-9

CDR3 DNA: TGTGCCAGCAGCTTACTAGCGGTCTCCTACAATGAGCAGTTCTTC
CDR3 protein: CASSLLAVSYNEQFF
D gene: TRBD2
clone size: -
J gene: TRBJ2-1
V gene: TRBV11-1

CDR3 DNA: TGTGCCAGCAGCCAAGACTGGGGCGCGAAGACCCAGTACTTC
CDR3 protein: CASSQDWGAKTQYF
D gene: -
clone size: -
J gene: TRBJ2-5
V gene: TRBV4-2

CDR3 DNA: TGTGCCAGCAGGCAAGGAAATCCGCGGGATACGCAGTATTTT
CDR3 protein: CASRQGNPRDTQYF
D gene: -
clone size: -
J gene: TRBJ2-3
V gene: TRBV6-5

CDR3 DNA: TGCAGCGTTGAGACAGGGGGCCTCTCTGGAAACACCATATATTTT
CDR3 protein: CSVETGGLSGNTIYF
D gene: TRBD1
clone size: -
J gene: TRBJ1-3
V gene: TRBV29-1

CDR3 DNA: TGTGCCAGCAGTCAGGGTGCAAATCAGCCCCAGCATTTT
CDR3 protein: CASSQGANQPQHF
D gene: -
clone size: once
J gene: TRBJ1-5
V gene: TRBV13

CDR3 DNA: TGTGCCAGCAGTTACGGGGGCAGCACAGATACGCAGTATTTT
CDR3 protein: CASSYGGSTDTQYF
D gene: -
clone size: -
J gene: TRBJ2-3
V gene: TRBV6-5

CDR3 DNA: TGTGCCAGCAGCCCGACCGAGGTGTACACCATATATTTT
CDR3 protein: CASSPTEVYTIYF
D gene: -
clone size: -
J gene: TRBJ1-3
V gene: TRBV7-9

CDR3 DNA: TGTGCCAGCAGCCCAGGACTAGCGGGGGCGGAGACCCAGTACTTC
CDR3 protein: CASSPGLAGAETQYF
D gene: TRBD2
clone size: -
J gene: TRBJ2-5
V gene: TRBV5-5

CDR3 DNA: TGTGCCAGCAGTGAGGACATCTACGAGCAGTACTTC
CDR3 protein: CASSEDIYEQYF
D gene: -
clone size: -
J gene: TRBJ2-7
V gene: TRBV2

CDR3 DNA: TGTGCCAGCAGCCAAATGGGGGGTTGGGTCGAGCAGTACTTC
CDR3 protein: CASSQMGGWVEQYF
D gene: -
clone size: -
J gene: TRBJ2-7
V gene: TRBV3-1/TRBV3-2

CDR3 DNA: TGCGCCAGCAGACACACAGGGGCGGTAGGGTCAGATACGCAGTATTTT
CDR3 protein: CASRHTGAVGSDTQYF
D gene: TRBD1
clone size: -
J gene: TRBJ2-3
V gene: TRBV5-1

CDR3 DNA: TGTGCCAGCAGCTTGGACGTGGGAGCAGAGACCCAGTACTTC
CDR3 protein: CASSLDVGAETQYF
D gene: -
clone size: -
J gene: TRBJ2-5
V gene: TRBV5-4

CDR3 DNA: TGCGCCAGCAGCCAGGGGGTGACAGGGCACTATAATTCACCCCTCCACTTT
CDR3 protein: CASSQGVTGHYNSPLHF
D gene: TRBD1
clone size: few
J gene: TRBJ1-6
V gene: TRBV4-1

CDR3 DNA: TGTGCCATCAGTGAGTTGGGGACAGGGGGCAATCAGCCCCAGCATTTT
CDR3 protein: CAISELGTGGNQPQHF
D gene: TRBD1
clone size: -
J gene: TRBJ1-5
V gene: TRBV10-3

CDR3 DNA: TGTGCCAGCAGCTTCAGGCAGGCGACGAACACTGAAGCTTTCTTT
CDR3 protein: CASSFRQATNTEAFF
D gene: -
clone size: -
J gene: TRBJ1-1
V gene: TRBV7-9

CDR3 DNA: TGTGCCTGGAGAATGGGGGGAAACGAGCAGTACTTC
CDR3 protein: CAWRMGGNEQYF
D gene: -
clone size: few
J gene: TRBJ2-7
V gene: TRBV30

CDR3 DNA: TGTGCCAGCAGCCCGATGACAGCTAACACTGAAGCTTTCTTT
CDR3 protein: CASSPMTANTEAFF
D gene: -
clone size: -
J gene: TRBJ1-1
V gene: TRBV5-8

CDR3 DNA: TGTGCCAGCAGTGAGTGGGACTCACAAAAACTGTTTTTT
CDR3 protein: CASSEWDSQKLFF
D gene: -
clone size: -
J gene: TRBJ1-4
V gene: TRBV6-1

CDR3 DNA: TGTGCCAGTATTACAGGGGGCAATGTGAACACTGAAGCTTTCTTT
CDR3 protein: CASITGGNVNTEAFF
D gene: TRBD1
clone size: few
J gene: TRBJ1-1
V gene: TRBV19

CDR3 DNA: TGTGCCAGCATCGCGACAGGGGGTGAAATCACCAATGAGCAGTTCTTC
CDR3 protein: CASIATGGEITNEQFF
D gene: TRBD1
clone size: -
J gene: TRBJ2-1
V gene: TRBV2

CDR3 DNA: TGTGCCAGCAGCCAGAGGTGGACAGGGGACGTATCCTATGGCTACACCTTC
CDR3 protein: CASSQRWTGDVSYGYTF
D gene: TRBD1
clone size: few
J gene: TRBJ1-2
V gene: TRBV3-1/TRBV3-2

CDR3 DNA: TGCAGCGTTATTTCTCCCAACAGGCTGACTAACTATGGCTACACCTTC
CDR3 protein: CSVISPNRLTNYGYTF
D gene: -
clone size: -
J gene: TRBJ1-2
V gene: TRBV29-1

CDR3 DNA: TGTGCCAGCAGTAATCCCGGGACAGAAGATACGCAGTATTTT
CDR3 protein: CASSNPGTEDTQYF
D gene: TRBD1
clone size: -
J gene: TRBJ2-3
V gene: TRBV6-5